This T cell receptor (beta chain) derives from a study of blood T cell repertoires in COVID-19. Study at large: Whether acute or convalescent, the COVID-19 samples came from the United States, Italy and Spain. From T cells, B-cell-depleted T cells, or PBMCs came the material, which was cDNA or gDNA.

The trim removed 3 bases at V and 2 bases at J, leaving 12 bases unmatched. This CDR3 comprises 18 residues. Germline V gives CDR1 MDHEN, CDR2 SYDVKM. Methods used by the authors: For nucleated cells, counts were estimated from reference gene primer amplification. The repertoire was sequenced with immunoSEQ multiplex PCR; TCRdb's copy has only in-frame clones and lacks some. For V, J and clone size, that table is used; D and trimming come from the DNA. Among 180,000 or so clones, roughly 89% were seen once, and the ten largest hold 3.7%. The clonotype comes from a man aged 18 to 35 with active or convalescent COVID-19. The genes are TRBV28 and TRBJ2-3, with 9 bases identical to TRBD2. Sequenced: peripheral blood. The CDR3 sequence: CASSFWRGGPKITDTQYF. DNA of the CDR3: TGTGCCAGCAGTTTTTGGCGGGGGGGCCCTAAAATCACAGATACGCAGTATTTT.